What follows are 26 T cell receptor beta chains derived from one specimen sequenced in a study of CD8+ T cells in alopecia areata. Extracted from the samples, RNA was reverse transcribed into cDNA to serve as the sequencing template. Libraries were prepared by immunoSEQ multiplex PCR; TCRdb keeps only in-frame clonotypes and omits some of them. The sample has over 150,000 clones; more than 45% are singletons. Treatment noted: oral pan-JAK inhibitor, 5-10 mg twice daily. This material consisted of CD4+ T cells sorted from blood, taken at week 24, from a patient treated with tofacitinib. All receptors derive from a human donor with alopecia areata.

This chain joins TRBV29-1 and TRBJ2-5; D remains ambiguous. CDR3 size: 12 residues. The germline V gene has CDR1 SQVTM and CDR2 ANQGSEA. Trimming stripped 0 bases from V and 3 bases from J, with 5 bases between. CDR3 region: CSVEEREETQYF. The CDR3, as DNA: TGCAGCGTTGAAGAGAGAGAAGAGACCCAGTACTTC.

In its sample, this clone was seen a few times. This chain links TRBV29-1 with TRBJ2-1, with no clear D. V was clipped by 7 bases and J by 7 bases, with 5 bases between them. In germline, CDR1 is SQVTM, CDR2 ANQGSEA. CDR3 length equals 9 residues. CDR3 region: CSELNEQFF. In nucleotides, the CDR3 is TGCAGCGAGTTAAATGAGCAGTTCTTC.

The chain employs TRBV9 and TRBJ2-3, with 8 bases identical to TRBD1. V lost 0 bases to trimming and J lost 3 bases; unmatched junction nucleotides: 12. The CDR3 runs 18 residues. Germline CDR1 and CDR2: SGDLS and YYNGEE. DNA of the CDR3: TGTGCCAGCAGCGTAGAGGGGGCGACTACAGGGGGTACAGATACGCAGTATTTT. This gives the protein CASSVEGATTGGTDTQYF. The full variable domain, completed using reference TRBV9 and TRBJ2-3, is DSGVTQTPKHLITATGQRVTLRCSPRSGDLSVYWYQQSLDQGLQFLIQYYNGEERAKGNILERFSAQQFPDLHSELNLSSLELGDSALYFCASSVEGATTGGTDTQYFGPGTRLTVL.

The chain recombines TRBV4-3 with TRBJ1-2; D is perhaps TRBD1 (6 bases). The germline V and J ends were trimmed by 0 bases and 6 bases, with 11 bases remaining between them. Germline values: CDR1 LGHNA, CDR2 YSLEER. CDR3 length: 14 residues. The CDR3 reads CASSQEGGRHGYTF. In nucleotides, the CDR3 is TGCGCCAGCAGCCAAGAGGGGGGGCGACATGGCTACACCTTC.

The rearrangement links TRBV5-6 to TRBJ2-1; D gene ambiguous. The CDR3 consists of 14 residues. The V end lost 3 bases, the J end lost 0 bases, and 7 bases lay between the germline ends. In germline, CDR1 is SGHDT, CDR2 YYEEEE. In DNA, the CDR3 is TGTGCCAGCAGCTCGACAAACTCCTACAATGAGCAGTTCTTC. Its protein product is CASSSTNSYNEQFF.

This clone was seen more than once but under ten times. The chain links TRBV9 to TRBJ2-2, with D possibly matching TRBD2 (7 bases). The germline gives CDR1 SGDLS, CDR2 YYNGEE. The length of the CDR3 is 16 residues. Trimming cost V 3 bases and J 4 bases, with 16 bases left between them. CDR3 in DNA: TGTGCCAGCAGCGCCCCGGGGGGCCGGGGCACCGGGGAGCTGTTTTTT. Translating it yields CASSAPGGRGTGELFF.

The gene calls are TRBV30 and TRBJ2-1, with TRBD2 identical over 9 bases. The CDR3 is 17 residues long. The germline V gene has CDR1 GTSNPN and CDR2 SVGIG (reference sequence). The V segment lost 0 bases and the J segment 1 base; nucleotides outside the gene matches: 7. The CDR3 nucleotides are TGTGCCTGGAGTGTATTCCTAGCGGGGTTATCCTACAATGAGCAGTTCTTC. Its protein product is CAWSVFLAGLSYNEQFF.

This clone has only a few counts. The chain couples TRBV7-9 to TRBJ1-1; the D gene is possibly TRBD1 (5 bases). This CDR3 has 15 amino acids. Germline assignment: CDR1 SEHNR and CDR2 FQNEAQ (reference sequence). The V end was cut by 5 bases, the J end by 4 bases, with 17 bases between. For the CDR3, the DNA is TGTGCCAGCAGCACCACGACAGTATCGGGCACTGAAGCTTTCTTT. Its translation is CASSTTTVSGTEAFF.

The CDR3 here is CASRPGVWEYNEQFF. DNA for the CDR3: TGTGCCAGCAGACCAGGGGTCTGGGAGTACAATGAGCAGTTCTTC. The J gene is TRBJ2-1, the V gene TRBV6-5; weak D call: TRBD1 (6 bases). From germline, CDR1 is MNHEY and CDR2 SVGAGI. This CDR3 contains 15 residues. Trimming shortened V by 6 bases and J by 4 bases, and 16 bases separated the two germline ends.

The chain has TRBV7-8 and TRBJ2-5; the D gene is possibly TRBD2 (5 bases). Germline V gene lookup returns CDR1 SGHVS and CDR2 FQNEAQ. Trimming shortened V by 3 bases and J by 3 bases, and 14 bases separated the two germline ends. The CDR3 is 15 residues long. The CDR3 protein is CASSFGIAKEETQYF. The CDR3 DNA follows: TGTGCCAGCAGCTTCGGGATCGCGAAAGAAGAGACCCAGTACTTC.

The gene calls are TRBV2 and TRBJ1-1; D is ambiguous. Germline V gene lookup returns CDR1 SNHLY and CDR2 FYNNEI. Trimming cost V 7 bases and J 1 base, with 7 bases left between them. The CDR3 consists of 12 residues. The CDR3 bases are TGTGCCAGCACAACAGCGAACACTGAAGCTTTCTTT. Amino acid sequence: CASTTANTEAFF.

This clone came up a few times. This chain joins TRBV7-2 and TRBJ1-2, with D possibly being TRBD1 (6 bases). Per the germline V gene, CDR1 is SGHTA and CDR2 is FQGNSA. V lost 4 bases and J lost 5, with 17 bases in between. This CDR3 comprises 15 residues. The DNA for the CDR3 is TGTGCCAGCAGCTCCCGACAGGCCACGGGGTATGGCTACACCTTC. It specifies CASSSRQATGYGYTF. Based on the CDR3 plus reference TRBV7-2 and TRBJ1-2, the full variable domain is GAGVSQSPSNKVTEKGKDVELRCDPISGHTALYWYRQSLGQGLEFLIYFQGNSAPDKSGLPSDRFSAERTGGSVSTLTIQRTQQEDSAVYLCASSSRQATGYGYTFGSGTRLTVV.

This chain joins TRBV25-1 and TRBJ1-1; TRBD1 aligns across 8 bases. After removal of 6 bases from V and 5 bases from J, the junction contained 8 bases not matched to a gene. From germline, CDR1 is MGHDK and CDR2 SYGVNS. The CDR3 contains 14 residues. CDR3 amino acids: CASSLGQGSTEAFF. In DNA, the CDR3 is TGTGCCAGCAGCCTTGGACAGGGATCAACTGAAGCTTTCTTT.

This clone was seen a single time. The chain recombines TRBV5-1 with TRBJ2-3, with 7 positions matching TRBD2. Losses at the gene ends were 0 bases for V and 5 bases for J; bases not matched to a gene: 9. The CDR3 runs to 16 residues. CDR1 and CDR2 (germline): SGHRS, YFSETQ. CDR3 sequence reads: CASSLVGSIAGDTQYF. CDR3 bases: TGCGCCAGCAGCTTGGTAGGGAGTATAGCGGGAGATACGCAGTATTTT.

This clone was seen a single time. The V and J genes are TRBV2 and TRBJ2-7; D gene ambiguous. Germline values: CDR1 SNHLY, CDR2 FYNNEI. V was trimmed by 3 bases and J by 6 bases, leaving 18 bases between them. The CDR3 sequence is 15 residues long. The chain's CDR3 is CASSDGLDGVGEQYF. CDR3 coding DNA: TGTGCCAGCAGTGATGGGCTAGATGGGGTCGGCGAGCAGTACTTC.

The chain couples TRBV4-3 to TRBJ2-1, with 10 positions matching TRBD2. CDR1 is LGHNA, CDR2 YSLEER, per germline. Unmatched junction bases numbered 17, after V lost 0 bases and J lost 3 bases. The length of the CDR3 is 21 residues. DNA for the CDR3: TGCGCCAGCAGCCAAGATCCCCCTAGCGGGAGAGCCGCTCTTTTCTACAATGAGCAGTTCTTC. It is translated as CASSQDPPSGRAALFYNEQFF.

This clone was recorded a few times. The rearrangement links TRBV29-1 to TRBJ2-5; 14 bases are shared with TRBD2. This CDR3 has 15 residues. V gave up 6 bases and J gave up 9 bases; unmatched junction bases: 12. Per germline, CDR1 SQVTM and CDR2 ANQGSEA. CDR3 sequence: CSVTQTSGGAGAQYF. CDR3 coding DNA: TGCAGCGTGACCCAGACTAGCGGGGGGGCCGGGGCCCAGTACTTC.

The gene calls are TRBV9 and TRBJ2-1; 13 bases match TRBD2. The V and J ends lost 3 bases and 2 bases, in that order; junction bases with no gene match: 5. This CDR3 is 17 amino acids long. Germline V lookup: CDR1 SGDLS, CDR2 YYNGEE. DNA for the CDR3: TGTGCCAGCAGCGCGGGACTAGCGGGACCCCCCTACAATGAGCAGTTCTTC. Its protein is CASSAGLAGPPYNEQFF.

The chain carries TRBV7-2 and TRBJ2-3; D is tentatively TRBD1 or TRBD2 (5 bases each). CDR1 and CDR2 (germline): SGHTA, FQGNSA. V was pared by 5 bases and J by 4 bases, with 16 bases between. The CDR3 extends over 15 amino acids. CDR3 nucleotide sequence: TGTGCCAGCAGCCCAGGGAGTAGCTGGGCAGATACGCAGTATTTT. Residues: CASSPGSSWADTQYF.

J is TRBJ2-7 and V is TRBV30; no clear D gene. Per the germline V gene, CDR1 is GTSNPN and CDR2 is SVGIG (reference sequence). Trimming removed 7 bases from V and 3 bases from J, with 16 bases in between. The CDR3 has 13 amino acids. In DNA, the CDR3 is TGTGCCTCAGAAGGCCCTTTGGACTACGAGCAGTACTTC. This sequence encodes CASEGPLDYEQYF.

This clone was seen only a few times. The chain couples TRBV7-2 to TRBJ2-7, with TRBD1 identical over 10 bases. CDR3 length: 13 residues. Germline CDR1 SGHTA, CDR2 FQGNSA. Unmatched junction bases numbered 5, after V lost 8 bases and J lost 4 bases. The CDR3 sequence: CASGDRGLYEQYF. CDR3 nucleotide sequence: TGTGCCAGCGGGGACAGGGGCTTATACGAGCAGTACTTC.

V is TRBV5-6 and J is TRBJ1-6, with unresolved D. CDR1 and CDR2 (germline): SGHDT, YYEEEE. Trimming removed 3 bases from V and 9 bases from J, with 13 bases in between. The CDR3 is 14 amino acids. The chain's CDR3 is CASSWRSGGSPLHF. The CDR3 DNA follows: TGTGCCAGCAGCTGGAGGTCAGGAGGTTCACCCCTCCACTTT.

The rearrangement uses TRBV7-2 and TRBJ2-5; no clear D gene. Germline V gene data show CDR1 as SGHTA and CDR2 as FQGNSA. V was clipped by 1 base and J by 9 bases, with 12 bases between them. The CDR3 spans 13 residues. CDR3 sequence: CASSLGVGSSQYF. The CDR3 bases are TGTGCCAGCAGCTTAGGAGTGGGGTCTTCCCAGTACTTC. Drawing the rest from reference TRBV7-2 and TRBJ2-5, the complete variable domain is GAGVSQSPSNKVTEKGKDVELRCDPISGHTALYWYRQSLGQGLEFLIYFQGNSAPDKSGLPSDRFSAERTGGSVSTLTIQRTQQEDSAVYLCASSLGVGSSQYFGPGTRLLVL.

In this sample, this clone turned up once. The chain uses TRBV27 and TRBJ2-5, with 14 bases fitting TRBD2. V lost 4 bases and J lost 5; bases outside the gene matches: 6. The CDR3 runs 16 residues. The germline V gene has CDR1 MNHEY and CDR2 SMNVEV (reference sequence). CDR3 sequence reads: CASSSRTSGRMETQYF. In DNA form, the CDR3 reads TGTGCCAGCAGTTCCCGGACTAGCGGGAGGATGGAGACCCAGTACTTC.

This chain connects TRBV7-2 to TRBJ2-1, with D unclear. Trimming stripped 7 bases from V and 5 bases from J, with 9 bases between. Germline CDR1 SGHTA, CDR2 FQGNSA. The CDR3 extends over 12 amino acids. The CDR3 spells CASTPPNNEQFF. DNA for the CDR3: TGTGCCAGCACCCCACCGAACAATGAGCAGTTCTTC. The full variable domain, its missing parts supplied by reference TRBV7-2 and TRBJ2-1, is GAGVSQSPSNKVTEKGKDVELRCDPISGHTALYWYRQSLGQGLEFLIYFQGNSAPDKSGLPSDRFSAERTGGSVSTLTIQRTQQEDSAVYLCASTPPNNEQFFGPGTRLTVL.

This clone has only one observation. CDR3 DNA: TGTGCCAGCTCACCGGAACAGCGCTATGGCTACACCTTC. Residues: CASSPEQRYGYTF. The chain recombines TRBV18 with TRBJ1-2; no clear D. The ends were cut back, 3 bases at V and 4 bases at J, with 9 bases in the middle. This CDR3 contains 13 residues. Germline assignment: CDR1 KGHSH and CDR2 LQKENI.